This T cell receptor (beta chain) was observed in a study of blood T cell repertoires in COVID-19 (dated by TCRdb to the early 2020s). Notes on the research overall: Samples from collaborators originated in the United States, Italy and Spain and spanned both the acute and convalescent phases of COVID-19. The material from the prospective study consisted of cDNA or gDNA derived from T cells, B-cell-depleted T cells, or PBMCs. Deeply sampled blood TCRbeta repertoires from subjects exposed to, actively infected with, or recovered from COVID-19 were included in the dataset. The repertoires were released in a freely available public database intended as a resource for research on the immune response to SARS-CoV-2. Samples were obtained from the ongoing ImmuneRACE study (first 160 participants) and from 1,254 subjects provided by 6 global collaborators. The sample metadata nearly always contained a de-identified subject ID, COVID-19 status, age in years and sex. Where HLA class I and class II types were available, the types were taken from metadata supplied by the sample provider, not from assay-based typing.

Study-wide findings and limitations: The amount of clinical and demographic metadata varied by source and participant and was provided uncurated.

In Seattle, one collaborating source enrolled patients while the infection was active and tracked those patients longitudinally over the course of disease. The collaborating institutions used their own protocols to collect whole blood in K2EDTA tubes. Collaborator samples were shipped for TCRbeta analysis as frozen whole blood, isolated PBMCs, or DNA extracted from either sample type. A distance of 9 bases separates the germline ends of V and J, which lose 2 bases and 2 bases respectively. CDR1 and CDR2 were assigned from the germline V gene as KGHSH and LQKENI. The CDR3, from cysteine to phenylalanine, totals 15 residues. Left in the record is the CDR3 DNA by itself, 45 bases read in frame from the first base. TCRbeta CDR3 regions were amplified from genomic DNA using the immunoSEQ Assay, a bias-controlled multiplex PCR. The authors' pipeline ran thus. Within the assay, amplification of reference gene primers was used to estimate how many nucleated cells each sample contained. To quantify the absolute abundance of each unique TCRbeta CDR3 rearrangement, sequence reads were collapsed and filtered. For each sample, productive Simpson clonality was calculated by taking the square root of Simpson's diversity index across productive rearrangements. In TCRdb, the immuneACCESS table is reduced to in-frame sequences with V and J assigned. These tables do not hold every clone; where another copy was compared, an unresolved V gene accounts for under half, and the others remain unexplained. That table furnishes V, J and clone size, whereas the DNA furnished D and trimming. The sample has fewer than 600,000 clones on record, 89% of them singletons. The ten biggest clones cover roughly 0.9% of the sample.

Note on this clone: The antigen it recognizes is unknown. No much larger clonotype is one base removed from it; base qualities were not supplied.

This clonotype was sampled from a young man with COVID-19, enrolled during active disease. The sequence links TRBV18 to TRBJ2-2, with no confidently assigned D gene. The sample comprised peripheral blood. The CDR3 corresponds to CASSPRLLNTGELFF. The DNA is as follows: TGTGCCAGCTCACCAAGACTCTTAAACACCGGGGAGCTGTTTTTT.